This record looks at one T cell receptor beta chain sequence and its context. Its matching antigen is unknown. The sort gate was single viable CD3+CD4+CD8-CD45RO+ cells for memory CD4+ T cells. This sample is drawn from a study of memory CD4+ T cells and cytomegalovirus serostatus. Study observations and caveats: The CMV-associated TCR signature appears largely within the CD4+ memory repertoire. About 40% of the 164 known CMV-associated TCRbeta sequences appeared in CD4+ memory. A US-trained random forest predicted CMV serostatus with median AUC around 0.91.

Libraries were prepared by immunoSEQ multiplex PCR; TCRdb keeps only in-frame clonotypes and omits some of them. The sample lists under 50,000 clones, about 80% occurring once. The sequenced sample consisted of memory CD4+ T cells from blood. This clonotype was sampled from an adult in good health and CMV-seropositive.

The DNA for the CDR3 is TGTGCCAGCAGTGGCAATAACTATGGCTACACCTTC. Amino acids: CASSGNNYGYTF. This chain connects TRBV25-1 to TRBJ1-2; D remains ambiguous. There are 12 residues in the CDR3. V gave up 4 bases and J gave up 1 base, with 4 bases separating them. CDR1 and CDR2 from the germline V gene are MGHDK and SYGVNS.